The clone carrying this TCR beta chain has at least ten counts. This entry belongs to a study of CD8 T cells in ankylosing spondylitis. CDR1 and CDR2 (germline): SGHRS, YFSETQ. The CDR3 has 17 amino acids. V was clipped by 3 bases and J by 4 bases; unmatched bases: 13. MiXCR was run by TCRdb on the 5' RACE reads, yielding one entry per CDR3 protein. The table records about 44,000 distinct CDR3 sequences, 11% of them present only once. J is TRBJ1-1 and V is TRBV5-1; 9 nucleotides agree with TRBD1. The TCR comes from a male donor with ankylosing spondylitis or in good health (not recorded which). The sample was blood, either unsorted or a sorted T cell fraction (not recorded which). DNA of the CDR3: TGCGCCAGCAGCTCGGCAACAGGGGGCGGATCGGGCACTGAAGCTTTCTTT. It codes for CASSSATGGGSGTEAFF.